This T cell receptor beta chain came from a study of cytomegalovirus exposure and HLA in healthy donors. A multiplex PCR was run with 60 Vbeta primers and 13 Jbeta primers. The repertoire was sequenced with immunoSEQ multiplex PCR; TCRdb's copy has only in-frame clones and lacks some. The sample lists about 160,000 clones, roughly 77% occurring once. For this clone: Other DNA variants within this sample encode the same CDR3.

Germline CDR1 and CDR2: KGHSH and LQKENI. V was clipped by 0 bases and J by 1 base, with 3 bases between them. The CDR3 covers 13 residues. This sequence was found in a male donor in good health and CMV-seronegative. The sample comprised PBMCs. The V and J genes are TRBV18 and TRBJ2-5; D gene uncertain. DNA for the CDR3: TGTGCCAGCTCACCACCCTCCCAAGAGACCCAGTACTTC. Its translation is CASSPPSQETQYF. Complete variable domain (other parts from reference TRBV18 and TRBJ2-5): NAGVMQNPRHLVRRRGQEARLRCSPMKGHSHVYWYRQLPEEGLKFMVYLQKENIIDESGMPKERFSAEFPKEGPSILRIQQVVRGDSAAYFCASSPPSQETQYFGPGTRLLVL.